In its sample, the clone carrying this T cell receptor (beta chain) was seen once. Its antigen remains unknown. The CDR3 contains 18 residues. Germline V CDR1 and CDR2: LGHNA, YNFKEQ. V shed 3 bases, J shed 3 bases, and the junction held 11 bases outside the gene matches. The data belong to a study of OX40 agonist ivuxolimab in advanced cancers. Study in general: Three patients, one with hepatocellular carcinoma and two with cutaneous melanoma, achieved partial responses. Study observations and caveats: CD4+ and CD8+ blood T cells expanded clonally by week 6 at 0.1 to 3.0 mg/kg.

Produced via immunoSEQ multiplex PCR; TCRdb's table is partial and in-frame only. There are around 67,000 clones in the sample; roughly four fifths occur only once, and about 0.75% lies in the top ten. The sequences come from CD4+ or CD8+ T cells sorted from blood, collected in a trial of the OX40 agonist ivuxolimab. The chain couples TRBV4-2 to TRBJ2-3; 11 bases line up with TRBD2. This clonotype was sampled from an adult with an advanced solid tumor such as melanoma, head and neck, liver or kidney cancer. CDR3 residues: CASSQVRASGGPTDTQYF. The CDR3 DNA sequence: TGTGCCAGCAGCCAGGTCCGGGCTAGCGGGGGGCCGACAGATACGCAGTATTTT.